A selection of T cell receptor beta chains follows, all from one sample in a study of shared clonotypes between healthy human individuals. Using immunoSEQ multiplex PCR, the repertoire was profiled, and TCRdb retains in-frame clones only, with some absent. The sample shows around 1.6 million clones, 95% to 99% of them seen only once. The specimen was naive CD4+ T cells sorted from blood. Receptors were obtained from a young man in good health. CDR3s include the opening cysteine and the closing phenylalanine or tryptophan. A D gene is named only where the DNA matches it firmly. Some rows have no size entry. The others give once, few or many, or a class for an expanded clone.

D,J,V,size,length,DNA,CDR3
-,TRBJ2-3,TRBV6-1,once,15,TGTGCCAGCAGTGACCAGGTGGCTAACACAGATACGCAGTATTTT,CASSDQVANTDTQYF
-,TRBJ2-7,TRBV28,-,17,TGTGCCAGCAGTTTAGATCCCAGCCGAACCTACTCCTACGAGCAGTACTTC,CASSLDPSRTYSYEQYF
TRBD2,TRBJ2-7,TRBV7-9,-,14,TGTGCCAGCAGCCGGCGGGAGGGCCTCTACGAGCAGTACTTC,CASSRREGLYEQYF
-,TRBJ2-3,TRBV19,-,13,TGTGCCAGTACCCCCCCTAGCACAGATACGCAGTATTTT,CASTPPSTDTQYF
TRBD1,TRBJ1-5,TRBV6-6,-,15,TGTGCCAGCAGTCACGAGGGACAGCCTTATCAGCCCCAGCATTTT,CASSHEGQPYQPQHF
-,TRBJ2-1,TRBV5-4,-,15,TGTGCCAGCAGCTTGGCCGGAGGGCTGTACAATGAGCAGTTCTTC,CASSLAGGLYNEQFF
-,TRBJ2-4,TRBV6-5,-,13,TGTGCCAGCAGAGCTATAGCCAAAAACATTCAGTACTTC,CASRAIAKNIQYF
-,TRBJ2-5,TRBV7-3,once,12,TGTGCCAGCAGCTTTGGACGGGAGACCCAGTACTTC,CASSFGRETQYF
-,TRBJ2-3,TRBV19,-,14,TGTGCCAGTAGGGTAGCGGCTAGCACAGATACGCAGTATTTT,CASRVAASTDTQYF
-,TRBJ1-5,TRBV28,-,16,TGTGCCAGCAGCCGGCGGGTGGGATATAGCAATCAGCCCCAGCATTTT,CASSRRVGYSNQPQHF
TRBD2,TRBJ2-7,TRBV7-2,-,16,TGTGCCAGCAGCTTAGAGACTAGCGGGAGTGGCTACGAGCAGTACTTC,CASSLETSGSGYEQYF
-,TRBJ2-5,TRBV28,-,15,TGTGCCAGCAATGAAGGTGGCTCCCGGTGGGAGACCCAGTACTTC,CASNEGGSRWETQYF
-,TRBJ2-7,TRBV6-6,-,14,TGTGCCAGCAGTTACTCAGGGACAAGCTACGAGCAGTACTTC,CASSYSGTSYEQYF
-,TRBJ2-3,TRBV7-8,-,14,TGTGCCAGCAGCTTTCAGGGGTACATAGATACGCAGTATTTT,CASSFQGYIDTQYF
-,TRBJ2-4,TRBV6-5,-,11,TGTGCCAGCAGATCCTCAAACATTCAGTACTTC,CASRSSNIQYF
-,TRBJ1-1,TRBV2,-,13,TGTGCCAGCAGTACCAACCGTGTTCATGAAGCTTTCTTT,CASSTNRVHEAFF
-,TRBJ1-3,TRBV5-1,once,15,TGCGCCAGCAGCTTGGCCACAGGGTCGGCAAACACCATATATTTT,CASSLATGSANTIYF
TRBD2,TRBJ2-7,TRBV11-2,-,15,TGTGCCAGCAGCTTAGAGGGACTAGCATTGTACGAGCAGTACTTC,CASSLEGLALYEQYF
TRBD1,TRBJ1-3,TRBV4-3,-,16,TGCGCCAGCAGCCAAGTGTTCGGACAGGGAGGAAACACCATATATTTT,CASSQVFGQGGNTIYF
TRBD1,TRBJ2-7,TRBV28,-,15,TGTGCCAGCAGTTTATGGTGGGACAGCACCTACGAGCAGTACTTC,CASSLWWDSTYEQYF
-,TRBJ2-7,TRBV7-9,-,15,TGTGCCAGCGAGAACGGCACGGGACAACCTTACGAGCAGTACTTC,CASENGTGQPYEQYF
-,TRBJ1-3,TRBV19,-,17,TGTGCCAGTAGTTCACCCCAGGGTACTCTCTCTGGAAACACCATATATTTT,CASSSPQGTLSGNTIYF
-,TRBJ2-1,TRBV16,-,15,TGTGCCAGCAGCCGGGGGACTCCTCCTAACAATGAGCAGTTCTTC,CASSRGTPPNNEQFF
-,TRBJ2-7,TRBV19,-,12,TGTGCCAGTAGTCAGGGAGCCTACGAGCAGTACTTC,CASSQGAYEQYF